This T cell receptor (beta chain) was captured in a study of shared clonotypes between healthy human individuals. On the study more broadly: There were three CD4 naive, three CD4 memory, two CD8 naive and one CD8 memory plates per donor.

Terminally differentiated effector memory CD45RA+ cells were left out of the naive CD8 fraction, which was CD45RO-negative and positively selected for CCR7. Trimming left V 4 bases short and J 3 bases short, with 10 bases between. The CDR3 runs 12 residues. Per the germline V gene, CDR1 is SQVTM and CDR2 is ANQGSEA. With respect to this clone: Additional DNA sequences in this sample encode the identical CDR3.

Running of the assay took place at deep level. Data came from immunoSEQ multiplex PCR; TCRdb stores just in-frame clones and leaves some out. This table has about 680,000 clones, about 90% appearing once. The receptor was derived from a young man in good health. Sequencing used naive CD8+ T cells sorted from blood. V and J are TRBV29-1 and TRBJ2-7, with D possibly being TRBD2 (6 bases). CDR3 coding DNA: TGCAGCGTTGTAGGGCGGGGCTACGAGCAGTACTTC. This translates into CSVVGRGYEQYF.